The 23 T cell receptor beta chains below all came from one sample that was sequenced in a study of OX40 agonist ivuxolimab in advanced cancers. Produced via immunoSEQ multiplex PCR; TCRdb's table is partial and in-frame only. There are tens of thousands of clones in the sample; just over 85% occur only once, and just over 20% lies in the top ten. The material was CD4+ or CD8+ T cells sorted from blood, obtained in a trial of the OX40 agonist ivuxolimab. The receptors come from an adult with an advanced solid tumor such as melanoma, head and neck, liver or kidney cancer.

This clone was recorded only once. This chain links TRBV5-5 with TRBJ2-7; D gene unclear. Trimming took 0 bases from V and 2 from J, leaving 3 bases between them. The V gene's germline CDR1 is SGHKS and CDR2 YYEKEE (reference sequence). The CDR3 is made up of 12 amino acids. Here the CDR3 DNA reads TGTGCCAGCAGCTTGGGGGCCTACGAGCAGTACTTC. Its translation: CASSLGAYEQYF.

The rearrangement joins TRBV2 to TRBJ2-3, with 7 positions matching TRBD1. This CDR3 region has 18 residues. Germline CDR1 and CDR2: SNHLY and FYNNEI. The junction had 12 bases not matched to a gene; V was cut back by 1 base and J by 2 bases. CDR3 bases: TGTGCCAGCAGTGAAGTTCGGGACAGCATGACAGACACAGATACGCAGTATTTT. Translated: CASSEVRDSMTDTDTQYF.

The V gene is TRBV7-8, the J gene TRBJ2-1; D remains ambiguous. Germline lookup yields CDR1 SGHVS and CDR2 FQNEAQ. The CDR3 runs 13 residues. The germline V and J ends were trimmed by 0 bases and 5 bases, with 5 bases remaining between them. This CDR3 is CASSLAGNNEQFF. The CDR3 region has the DNA TGTGCCAGCAGCTTAGCAGGAAACAATGAGCAGTTCTTC.

J is TRBJ2-3 and V is TRBV7-9; TRBD2 matches at 9 bases. CDR1 is SEHNR and CDR2 is FQNEAQ in the germline V gene (reference sequence). This CDR3 is built from 15 residues. Trimming at V came to 5 bases and at J to 3 bases, leaving 6 bases not matched to a gene. For the CDR3, the DNA is TGTGCCAGCAGCGGCGGGAGGGCCGGAACAGATACGCAGTATTTT. Translation: CASSGGRAGTDTQYF.

This chain connects TRBV16 to TRBJ1-5; perhaps TRBD1 as D (5 bases). The germline V gene has CDR1 KGHSY and CDR2 FQNENV. CDR3 length: 17 amino acids. V was trimmed by 4 bases and J by 6 bases, leaving 22 bases between them. The CDR3 DNA reads as TGTGCCAGCAGCCCATACGGGACCACCTCCCTAGGTCAGCCCCAGCATTTT. Translating it yields CASSPYGTTSLGQPQHF.

The chain joins TRBV6-5 to TRBJ2-7; tentatively, D is TRBD1 or TRBD2 (5 bases each). Germline V CDR1 and CDR2: MNHEY, SVGAGI. V dropped 4 bases and J dropped 4 bases, with 5 bases sitting between them. The CDR3 has 11 residues. The CDR3 DNA reads as TGTGCCAGCAGTTGGGGGTACGAGCAGTACTTC. As protein: CASSWGYEQYF.

The rearrangement uses TRBV18 and TRBJ1-4; the D gene is possibly TRBD1 (6 bases). V was trimmed by 1 base and J by 8 bases, leaving 23 bases between them. The CDR3 consists of 18 residues. Germline CDR1 is KGHSH and CDR2 is LQKENI. CDR3 bases: TGTGCCAGCTCACCACAGGCCCAAATGGGGGCTAGAGAAGAAAAACTGTTTTTT. Protein: CASSPQAQMGAREEKLFF.

This clone was detected only a few times. The CDR3 DNA follows: TGCGCCAGCAGCTTGGAGCGGGACGGGCTGATCGAGCAGTACTTC. It specifies CASSLERDGLIEQYF. The chain uses TRBV5-1 and TRBJ2-7; 7 bases map to TRBD2. Germline CDR1 is SGHRS and CDR2 is YFSETQ. V gave up 0 bases and J gave up 6 bases; unmatched junction bases: 9. The CDR3 runs 15 residues.

The V gene is TRBV6-6, the J gene TRBJ2-5; D is unresolved. In germline, CDR1 is MNHNY, CDR2 SVGAGI (reference sequence). The CDR3 extends over 13 amino acids. V lost 6 bases and J 3 bases, leaving 11 bases between the germline ends. In DNA, the CDR3 is TGTGCCAGCAGGAAAAGGACCGAAGAGACCCAGTACTTC. It translates to CASRKRTEETQYF.

About this clone itself: One end of the junction fails to match germline, which may point to a read error. The V and J genes are TRBV7-7 and TRBJ2-7; 7 positions agree with TRBD1. The CDR3 loop spans 15 amino acids. In germline, CDR1 is SSHAT, CDR2 FNYEAQ (reference sequence). The DNA of the CDR3 is TGTGCTAGCAGCTGGGGGACAGACCAAAACTACGAGCAGTACTTC. Amino acids: CASSWGTDQNYEQYF.

This chain links TRBV5-1 with TRBJ2-7; a possible D gene is TRBD2 (6 bases). The CDR3 runs 15 residues. V shed 3 bases and J shed 1 base, with 14 bases lying between them. Germline lookup yields CDR1 SGHRS and CDR2 YFSETQ. For the CDR3, the DNA is TGCGCCAGCAGCTCTCGGGCAGGGAGGTCCTACGAGCAGTACTTC. Its translation is CASSSRAGRSYEQYF. Full variable domain (remainder filled in from reference TRBV5-1 and TRBJ2-7): KAGVTQTPRYLIKTRGQQVTLSCSPISGHRSVSWYQQTPGQGLQFLFEYFSETQRNKGNFPGRFSGRQFSNSRSEMNVSTLELGDSALYLCASSSRAGRSYEQYFGPGTRLTVT.

The V and J genes are TRBV5-6 and TRBJ2-7; D is uncertain. CDR1 is SGHDT, CDR2 YYEEEE, per germline. The CDR3 contains 15 residues. V gave up 2 bases and J gave up 0 bases, with 12 bases separating them. The CDR3 DNA sequence: TGTGCCAGCAGCTTCACAGACAAACTCTCCTACGAGCAGTACTTC. This gives the protein CASSFTDKLSYEQYF.

The chain joins TRBV11-2 to TRBJ2-2; D is uncertain. The CDR3 loop spans 15 amino acids. CDR1 is SGHAT and CDR2 is FQNNGV in the germline V gene. V dropped 5 bases and J dropped 1 base, with 11 bases sitting between them. As DNA, the CDR3 is TGTGCCAGCAGCCGCACTTTAAAGAACACCGGGGAGCTGTTTTTT. Translating gives CASSRTLKNTGELFF.

CDR3: CASSSLAALDYGYTF. In nucleotides, the CDR3 is TGTGCCAGCAGTTCCCTAGCCGCACTTGACTATGGCTACACCTTC. The J gene is TRBJ1-2, the V gene TRBV13, with D hard to call. The CDR3 extends over 15 amino acids. Trimming removed 6 bases from V and 3 bases from J, with 17 bases in between. The V gene's germline CDR1 is PRHDT and CDR2 FYEKMQ (reference sequence).

The chain links TRBV6-6 to TRBJ1-2; unclear D gene. This CDR3 is built from 13 residues. From germline, CDR1 is MNHNY and CDR2 SVGAGI (reference sequence). Between the trimmed V and J ends, which lost 4 bases and 1 base, there was a span of 7 bases. The DNA for the CDR3 is TGTGCCAGCAGTTCTGCCTTTAACTATGGCTACACCTTC. This sequence encodes CASSSAFNYGYTF.

This clone turned up a few times. The V and J genes are TRBV6-1 and TRBJ1-5; D is possibly TRBD1 (6 bases). The CDR3 runs to 12 residues. Germline lookup yields CDR1 MNHNS and CDR2 SASEGT. Trimming cost V 8 bases and J 1 base, with 6 bases left between them. This chain's CDR3 is CASDRSNQPQHF. The DNA of the CDR3 is TGTGCCAGCGACAGGAGCAATCAGCCCCAGCATTTT.

The J gene is TRBJ2-7, the V gene TRBV4-2; D is unclear. The CDR3 is 13 amino acids. The germline gives CDR1 LGHNA, CDR2 YNFKEQ. Trimming took 0 bases from V and 5 from J, leaving 8 bases between them. CDR3 nucleotides: TGTGCCAGCAGCCAAGATTCCCCCCACGAGCAGTACTTC. Its translation is CASSQDSPHEQYF.

This chain links TRBV2 with TRBJ1-1; the D gene is possibly TRBD1 (5 bases). Germline values: CDR1 SNHLY, CDR2 FYNNEI. CDR3 size: 10 residues. V was shortened by 10 bases and J by 7 bases, with 10 bases between the two germline ends. The CDR3 nucleotides read TGTGCCACCCGGGGGGGTGAAGCTTTCTTT. This gives the protein CATRGGEAFF. Supplemented by reference TRBV2 and TRBJ1-1, the full variable domain reads EPEVTQTPSHQVTQMGQEVILRCVPISNHLYFYWYRQILGQKVEFLVSFYNNEISEKSEIFDDQFSVERPDGSNFTLKIRSTKLEDSAMYFCATRGGEAFFGQGTRLTVV.

The rearrangement joins TRBV7-9 to TRBJ2-7; TRBD2 aligns across 8 bases. Per germline, CDR1 SEHNR and CDR2 FQNEAQ (reference sequence). The J segment lost 3 bases and the V segment lost 3 bases, leaving 10 bases of the junction unmatched. The CDR3 extends over 16 amino acids. CDR3 DNA sequence: TGTGCCAGCAGCTTCATCACCGGACTAGCTATCTACGAGCAGTACTTC. Protein: CASSFITGLAIYEQYF. The full variable domain, in which reference TRBV7-9 and TRBJ2-7 provide the parts outside the CDR3, is DTGVSQNPRHKITKRGQNVTFRCDPISEHNRLYWYRQTLGQGPEFLTYFQNEAQLEKSRLLSDRFSAERPKGSFSTLEIQRTEQGDSAMYLCASSFITGLAIYEQYFGPGTRLTVT.

This chain connects TRBV5-6 to TRBJ2-1, with a possible D match to TRBD2 (5 bases). CDR1 and CDR2 from the germline V gene are SGHDT and YYEEEE. This CDR3 is built from 13 residues. V was pared by 4 bases and J by 7 bases, with 12 bases between. CDR3 amino acids: CASSAGHPNEQFF. The CDR3 coding sequence is TGTGCCAGCAGCGCGGGCCATCCGAATGAGCAGTTCTTC.

This chain connects TRBV5-4 to TRBJ2-7, with 10 nucleotides matching TRBD1. Germline-derived CDR1 and CDR2 are SGHNT and YYREEE (reference sequence). Trimming took 5 bases from V and 2 from J; bases not matched to a gene: 10. CDR3 length equals 16 residues. In nucleotides, the CDR3 is TGTGCCAGCAGTCGGGACAGGGGAATAGGGGCCTACGAGCAGTACTTC. It codes for CASSRDRGIGAYEQYF.

The chain carries TRBV14 and TRBJ1-1; 11 bases match TRBD1. V gave up 4 bases and J gave up 4 bases; unmatched junction bases: 2. The CDR3 is made up of 14 amino acids. Germline V lookup: CDR1 SGHDN, CDR2 FVKESK. The chain's CDR3 is CASSRGTGGTEAFF. The CDR3 DNA follows: TGTGCCAGCAGCCGGGGGACAGGGGGCACTGAAGCTTTCTTT.

The V gene is TRBV28, the J gene TRBJ1-2; D gene ambiguous. Germline V gene lookup returns CDR1 MDHEN and CDR2 SYDVKM. V shed 2 bases and J shed 3 bases, with 4 bases lying between them. This CDR3 is 12 amino acids long. The CDR3 loop reads CASSLGYYGYTF. The CDR3 DNA sequence: TGTGCCAGCAGTTTAGGTTACTATGGCTACACCTTC.